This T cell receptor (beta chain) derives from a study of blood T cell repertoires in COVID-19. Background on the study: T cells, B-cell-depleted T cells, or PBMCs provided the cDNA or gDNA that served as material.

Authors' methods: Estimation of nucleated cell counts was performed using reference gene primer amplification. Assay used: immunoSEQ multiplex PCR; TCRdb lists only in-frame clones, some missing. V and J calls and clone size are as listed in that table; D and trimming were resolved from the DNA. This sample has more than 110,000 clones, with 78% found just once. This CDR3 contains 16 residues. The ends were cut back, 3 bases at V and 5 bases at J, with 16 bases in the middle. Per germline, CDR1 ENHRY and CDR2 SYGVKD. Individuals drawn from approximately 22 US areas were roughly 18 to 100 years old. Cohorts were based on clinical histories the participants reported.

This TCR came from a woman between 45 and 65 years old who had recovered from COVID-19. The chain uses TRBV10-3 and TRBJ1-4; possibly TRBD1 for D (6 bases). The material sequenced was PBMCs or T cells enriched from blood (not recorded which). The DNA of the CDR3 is TGTGCCATCAGTGACTCCTACAGGGTGGGAAATGAAAAACTGTTTTTT. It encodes CAISDSYRVGNEKLFF.